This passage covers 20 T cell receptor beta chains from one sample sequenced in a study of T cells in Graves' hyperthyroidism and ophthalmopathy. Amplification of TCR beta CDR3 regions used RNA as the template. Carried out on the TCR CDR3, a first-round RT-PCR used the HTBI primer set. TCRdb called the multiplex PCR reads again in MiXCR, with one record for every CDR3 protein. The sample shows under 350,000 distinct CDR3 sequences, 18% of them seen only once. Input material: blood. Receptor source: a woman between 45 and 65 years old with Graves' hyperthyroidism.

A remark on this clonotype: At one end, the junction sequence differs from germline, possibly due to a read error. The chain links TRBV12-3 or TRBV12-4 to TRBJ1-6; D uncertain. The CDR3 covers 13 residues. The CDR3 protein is CASSLGRSTPLHF. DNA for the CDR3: TGTGCCAGCAGCTTAGGGAGGTCGACACCCCTCCACTTT.

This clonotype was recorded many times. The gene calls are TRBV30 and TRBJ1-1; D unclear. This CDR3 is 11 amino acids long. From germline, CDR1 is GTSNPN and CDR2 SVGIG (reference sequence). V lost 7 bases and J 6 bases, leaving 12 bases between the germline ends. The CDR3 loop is CAFGSGAEAFF. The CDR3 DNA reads TGTGCCTTTGGATCTGGCGCTGAAGCTTTCTTT.

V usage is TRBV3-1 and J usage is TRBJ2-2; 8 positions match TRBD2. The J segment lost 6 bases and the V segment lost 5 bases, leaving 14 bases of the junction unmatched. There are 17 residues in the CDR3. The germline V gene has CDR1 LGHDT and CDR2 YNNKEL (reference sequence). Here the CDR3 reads CASSSRGSGAVSGELFF. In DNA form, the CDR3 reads TGTGCCAGCAGCTCCCGTGGTAGCGGGGCCGTATCCGGGGAGCTGTTTTTT.

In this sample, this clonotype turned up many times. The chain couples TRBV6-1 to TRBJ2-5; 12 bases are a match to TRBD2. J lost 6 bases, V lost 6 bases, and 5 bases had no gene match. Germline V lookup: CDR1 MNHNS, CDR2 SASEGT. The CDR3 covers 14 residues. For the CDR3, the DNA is TGTGCCAGCAGCCAGACTAGCGGGAGTAAGACCCAGTACTTC. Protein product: CASSQTSGSKTQYF.

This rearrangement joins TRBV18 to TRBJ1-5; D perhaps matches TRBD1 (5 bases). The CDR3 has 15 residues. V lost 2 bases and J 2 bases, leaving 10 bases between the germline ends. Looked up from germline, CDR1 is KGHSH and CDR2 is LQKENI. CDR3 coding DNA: TGTGCCAGCTCACCAGTCAGGGCGGGCAATCAGCCCCAGCATTTT. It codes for CASSPVRAGNQPQHF.

The CDR3 region has the DNA TGCAGTGCTAGAATGGGACAGGGGTTTCAACAGACCCAGTACTTC. It encodes CSARMGQGFQQTQYF. The chain combines TRBV20-1 with TRBJ2-5; the match to TRBD1 covers 10 bases. V lost 2 bases and J lost 6; bases outside the gene matches: 9. Germline V CDR1 and CDR2: DFQATT, SNEGSKA (reference sequence). The CDR3 is 15 amino acids.

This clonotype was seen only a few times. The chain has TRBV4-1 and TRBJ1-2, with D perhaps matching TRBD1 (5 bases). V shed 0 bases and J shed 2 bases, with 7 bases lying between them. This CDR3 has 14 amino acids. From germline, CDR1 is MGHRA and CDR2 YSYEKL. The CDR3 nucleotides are TGCGCCAGCAGCCAAGAAGGGACCAACTATGGCTACACCTTC. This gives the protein CASSQEGTNYGYTF.

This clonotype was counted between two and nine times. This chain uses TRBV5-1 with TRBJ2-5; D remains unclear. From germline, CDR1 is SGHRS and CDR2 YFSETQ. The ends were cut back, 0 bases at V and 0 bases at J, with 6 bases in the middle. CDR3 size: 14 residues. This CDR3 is CASSLARDQETQYF. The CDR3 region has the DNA TGCGCCAGCAGCTTGGCCCGAGACCAAGAGACCCAGTACTTC.

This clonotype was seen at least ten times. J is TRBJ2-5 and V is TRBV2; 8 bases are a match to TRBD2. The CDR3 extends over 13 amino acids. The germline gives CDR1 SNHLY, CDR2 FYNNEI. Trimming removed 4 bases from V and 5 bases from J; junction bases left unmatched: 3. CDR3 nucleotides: TGTGCCAGCAGTGGGTCTAGCGGGGAGACCCAGTACTTC. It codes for CASSGSSGETQYF.

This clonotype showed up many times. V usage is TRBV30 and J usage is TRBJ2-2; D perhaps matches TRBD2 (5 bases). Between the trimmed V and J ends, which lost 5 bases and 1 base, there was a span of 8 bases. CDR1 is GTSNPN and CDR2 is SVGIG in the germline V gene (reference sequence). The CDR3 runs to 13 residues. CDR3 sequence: CAWVGVNTGELFF. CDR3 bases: TGTGCCTGGGTCGGGGTGAACACCGGGGAGCTGTTTTTT. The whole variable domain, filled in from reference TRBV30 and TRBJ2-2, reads SQTIHQWPATLVQPVGSPLSLECTVEGTSNPNLYWYRQAAGRGLQLLFYSVGIGQISSEVPQNLSASRPQDRQFILSSKKLLLSDSGFYLCAWVGVNTGELFFGEGSRLTVL.

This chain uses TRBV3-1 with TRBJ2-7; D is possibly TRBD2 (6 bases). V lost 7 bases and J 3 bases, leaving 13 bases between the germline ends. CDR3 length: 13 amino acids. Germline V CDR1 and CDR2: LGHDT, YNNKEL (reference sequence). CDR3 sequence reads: CASNSWDFYEQYV. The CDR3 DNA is TGTGCCAGCAACAGTTGGGACTTCTACGAGCAGTACGTC.

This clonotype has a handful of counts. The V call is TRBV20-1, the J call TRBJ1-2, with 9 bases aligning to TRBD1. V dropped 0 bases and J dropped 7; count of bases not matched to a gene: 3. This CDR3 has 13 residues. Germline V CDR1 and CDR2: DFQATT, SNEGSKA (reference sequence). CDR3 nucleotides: TGCAGTGCTAGAGAGGGGACAGGGTTTGGCTACACCTTC. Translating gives CSAREGTGFGYTF.

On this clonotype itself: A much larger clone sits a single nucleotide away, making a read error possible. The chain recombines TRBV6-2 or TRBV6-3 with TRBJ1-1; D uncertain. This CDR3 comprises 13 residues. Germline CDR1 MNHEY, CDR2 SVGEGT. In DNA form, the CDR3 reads TGTGCCAGCGGTTATTGGGCAGATGATGAAGCTTTCTTT. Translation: CASGYWADDEAFF.

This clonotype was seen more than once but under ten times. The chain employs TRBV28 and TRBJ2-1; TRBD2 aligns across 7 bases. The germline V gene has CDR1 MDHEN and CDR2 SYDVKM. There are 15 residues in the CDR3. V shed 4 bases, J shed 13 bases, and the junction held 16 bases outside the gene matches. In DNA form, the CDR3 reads TGTGCCAGCAGTTCTGCCCTAGCGGCCTCCGGTAGACAGTTCTTC. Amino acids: CASSSALAASGRQFF.

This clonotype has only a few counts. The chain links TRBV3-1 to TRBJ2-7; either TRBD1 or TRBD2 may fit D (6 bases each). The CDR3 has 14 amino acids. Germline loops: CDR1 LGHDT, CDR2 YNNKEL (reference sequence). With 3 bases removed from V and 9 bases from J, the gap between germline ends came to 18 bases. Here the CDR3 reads CASSQLTGGLGQYF. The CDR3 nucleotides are TGTGCCAGCAGCCAGCTCACTGGGGGGCTAGGGCAGTACTTC.

The CDR3 reads CSARDPGGASGRADGTDTQYF. The CDR3 bases are TGCAGTGCTAGAGACCCGGGGGGGGCTAGCGGGAGGGCCGATGGGACAGATACGCAGTATTTT. This chain uses TRBV20-1 with TRBJ2-3; 12 positions agree with TRBD2. This CDR3 has 21 residues. Germline V gives CDR1 DFQATT, CDR2 SNEGSKA (reference sequence). The trim removed 0 bases at V and 3 bases at J, leaving 19 bases unmatched.

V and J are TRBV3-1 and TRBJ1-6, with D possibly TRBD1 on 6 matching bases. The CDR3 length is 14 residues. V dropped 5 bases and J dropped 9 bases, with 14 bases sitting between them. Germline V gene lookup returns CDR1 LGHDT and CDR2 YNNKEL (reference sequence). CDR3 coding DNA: TGTGCCAGCAGCGTAGCGGGGGCAGGTTCACCCCTCCACTTT. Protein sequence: CASSVAGAGSPLHF.

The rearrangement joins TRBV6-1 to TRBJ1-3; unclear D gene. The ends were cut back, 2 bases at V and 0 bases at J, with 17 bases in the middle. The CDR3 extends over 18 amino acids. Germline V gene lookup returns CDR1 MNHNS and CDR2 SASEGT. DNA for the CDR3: TGTGCCAGCAGTGAACAAGTTGGAGGCCACCGCTCTGGAAACACCATATATTTT. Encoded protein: CASSEQVGGHRSGNTIYF.

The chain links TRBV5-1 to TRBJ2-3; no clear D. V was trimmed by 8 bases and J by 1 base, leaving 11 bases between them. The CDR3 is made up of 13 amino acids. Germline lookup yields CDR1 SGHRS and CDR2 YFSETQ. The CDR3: CASTRSGTDTQYF. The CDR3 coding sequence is TGCGCCAGTACTCGCAGCGGCACAGATACGCAGTATTTT.

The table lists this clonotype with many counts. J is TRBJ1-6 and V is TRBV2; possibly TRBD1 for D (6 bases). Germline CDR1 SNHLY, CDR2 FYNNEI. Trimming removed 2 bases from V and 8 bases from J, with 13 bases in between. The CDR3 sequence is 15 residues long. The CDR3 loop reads CASSEQTAGDSPLHF. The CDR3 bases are TGTGCCAGCAGTGAACAGACGGCAGGGGATTCACCCCTCCACTTT.